This T cell receptor beta chain derives from a study of response to subunit inactivated influenza vaccine. Germline assignment: CDR1 LGHDT and CDR2 YNNKEL (reference sequence). J was trimmed by 5 bases and V by 6 bases; bases with no gene match: 10. The CDR3 loop spans 17 amino acids. Using its own MiXCR run on the RT-PCR reads, TCRdb lists one record per CDR3 protein. The sample has about 540,000 distinct CDR3 sequences; roughly 25% are singletons. The sample was also linked to a second study, of T cells expressing NK-cell markers. Turning to that study: Beta-chain TCR cDNA was generated via 5'RACE template switching with UMIs. Eight donors were sequenced, of whom seven were HCMV-seropositive, while the remaining one was HCMV-seronegative. Of the CD8+ T cells in five or six donors, roughly 1.0-7.5% belonged to dominant NKG2C+ clonotypes.

The material sequenced was CD4+ T cells sorted from PBMCs, taken about 12 days after vaccination. This chain uses TRBV3-1 with TRBJ2-5, with 15 positions matching TRBD2. The sequence was obtained from a man over 45 who received an inactivated influenza vaccine. DNA of the CDR3: TGTGCCAGCAGTCCCAGGACTAGCGGGAGGGCCCGGGAGACCCAGTACTTC. Its protein product is CASSPRTSGRARETQYF.